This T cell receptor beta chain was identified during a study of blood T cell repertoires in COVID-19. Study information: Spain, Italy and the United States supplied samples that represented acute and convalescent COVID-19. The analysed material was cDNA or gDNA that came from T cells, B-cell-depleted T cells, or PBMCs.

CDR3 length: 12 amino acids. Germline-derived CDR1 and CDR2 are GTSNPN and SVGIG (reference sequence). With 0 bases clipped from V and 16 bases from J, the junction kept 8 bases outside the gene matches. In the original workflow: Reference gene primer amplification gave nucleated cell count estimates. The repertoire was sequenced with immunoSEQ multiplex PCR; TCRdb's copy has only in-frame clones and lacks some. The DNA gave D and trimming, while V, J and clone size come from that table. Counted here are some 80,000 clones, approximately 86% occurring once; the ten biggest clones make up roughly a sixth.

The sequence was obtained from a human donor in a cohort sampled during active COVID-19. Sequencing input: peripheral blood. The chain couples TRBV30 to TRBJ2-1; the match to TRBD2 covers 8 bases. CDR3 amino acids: CAWSVRGGLQFF. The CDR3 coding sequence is TGTGCCTGGAGTGTACGGGGGGGTCTTCAATTCTTC. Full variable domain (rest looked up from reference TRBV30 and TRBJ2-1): SQTIHQWPATLVQPVGSPLSLECTVEGTSNPNLYWYRQAAGRGLQLLFYSVGIGQISSEVPQNLSASRPQDRQFILSSKKLLLSDSGFYLCAWSVRGGLQFFGPGTRLTVL.